Following are 26 T cell receptor beta chains from one sample sequenced in a study of shared clonotypes between healthy human individuals. Naive CD8 cells comprised CD45RO-negative, CCR7-positively selected cells, excluding terminally differentiated effector memory CD45RA+ cells. Sequencing was performed with immunoSEQ multiplex PCR; in TCRdb, only in-frame clones are kept and a portion is missing. The sample records around 650,000 clones, 95% to 96% being singletons. Sequenced: naive CD8+ T cells sorted from blood. The receptors were gathered from a woman aged 25 to 45 in good health.

This chain joins TRBV7-9 and TRBJ2-3; a possible D gene is TRBD1 (6 bases). Germline assignment: CDR1 SEHNR and CDR2 FQNEAQ (reference sequence). This CDR3 has 15 residues. V was trimmed by 7 bases and J by 1 base, leaving 15 bases between them. CDR3 DNA: TGTGCCAGCACAGGGGAATTGGCCCGCACAGATACGCAGTATTTT. It is translated as CASTGELARTDTQYF.

The V gene is TRBV7-9, the J gene TRBJ1-5, with 9 bases that match TRBD1. The CDR3 totals 14 residues. V lost 4 bases to trimming and J lost 6 bases; unmatched junction nucleotides: 4. CDR1 SEHNR and CDR2 FQNEAQ come from the germline V gene (reference sequence). This chain's CDR3 is CASSSGTGRQPQHF. Here the CDR3 DNA reads TGTGCCAGCAGCTCCGGGACAGGGCGTCAGCCCCAGCATTTT.

V is TRBV2 and J is TRBJ1-1; TRBD1 is a possible D gene (6 bases). Germline CDR1 and CDR2: SNHLY and FYNNEI. The CDR3 is made up of 13 amino acids. V was trimmed by 7 bases and J by 7 bases, leaving 16 bases between them. CDR3 DNA sequence: TGTGCCAGCACCGGAGGACAGACTGATGAAGCTTTCTTT. Protein: CASTGGQTDEAFF.

Comment on this clone: Germline is not matched at one junction end, which may reflect a read error. Other nucleotide sequences in the sample specify the same CDR3. This rearrangement joins TRBV27 to TRBJ2-7, with D tentatively TRBD2 (5 bases). The CDR3 loop spans 16 amino acids. In germline, CDR1 is MNHEY, CDR2 SMNVEV (reference sequence). This CDR3 reads CASSLTFNGGLYEQYF. CDR3 bases: TGTGCCAGCAGTTTAACTTTTAACGGCGGGCTTTACGAGCAGTACTTT.

This rearrangement joins TRBV7-7 to TRBJ2-1; tentative D call: TRBD1 (6 bases). The germline CDR1 and CDR2 sequences are SSHAT and FNYEAQ (reference sequence). Trimming removed 5 bases at V and 7 bases at J, with 12 bases between. The CDR3 consists of 13 residues. CDR3 DNA: TGTGCCAGCAGCGTACGTAGGGGGAATGAGCAGTTCTTC. It specifies CASSVRRGNEQFF.

V and J are TRBV7-2 and TRBJ2-5; 7 nucleotides line up with TRBD2. Trimming removed 1 base from V and 5 bases from J; junction bases left unmatched: 7. The CDR3 totals 15 residues. CDR1 is SGHTA, CDR2 FQGNSA, per germline. This CDR3 reads CASSLVAGVAETQYF. The CDR3 DNA is TGTGCCAGCAGCTTAGTTGCGGGAGTCGCCGAGACCCAGTACTTC.

This sequence joins TRBV6-5 and TRBJ1-4; D is possibly TRBD1 (5 bases). This CDR3 contains 14 residues. Trimming took 4 bases from V and 7 from J, leaving 13 bases between them. Germline V lookup: CDR1 MNHEY, CDR2 SVGAGI. The DNA for the CDR3 is TGTGCCAGCAGTTTGGGACCGGGAGGTGAAAAACTGTTTTTT. Amino acid sequence: CASSLGPGGEKLFF.

The rearrangement uses TRBV4-1 and TRBJ2-3; 15 bases align to TRBD2. Germline assignment: CDR1 MGHRA and CDR2 YSYEKL. V lost 6 bases to trimming and J lost 4 bases; unmatched junction nucleotides: 17. The CDR3 is 20 residues long. In DNA form, the CDR3 reads TGCGCCAGCAGAAGCCCGGGACTAGCGGGAGGCCCCGGAGGTTCAGATACGCAGTATTTT. Translated, it gives CASRSPGLAGGPGGSDTQYF.

Turning to this clone: This specimen includes other DNA sequences encoding the same CDR3. This chain uses TRBV9 with TRBJ2-1; the D gene is possibly TRBD2 (5 bases). Trimming took off 0 bases at V and 7 bases at J, with 11 bases between the two ends. The V gene's germline CDR1 is SGDLS and CDR2 YYNGEE. The CDR3 spans 14 residues. The CDR3 is CASSVVSGDNEQFF. The CDR3 nucleotides are TGTGCCAGCAGCGTAGTCAGCGGCGATAATGAGCAGTTCTTC.

V gene TRBV29-1 combines with J gene TRBJ2-1; D unclear. Trimming took off 4 bases at V and 9 bases at J, with 4 bases between the two ends. CDR3 length equals 9 residues. The germline CDR1 and CDR2 sequences are SQVTM and ANQGSEA. As DNA, the CDR3 is TGCAGCGTTGGGGCTGAGCAGTTCTTC. Translated: CSVGAEQFF.

The genes are TRBV28 and TRBJ1-2; 9 bases are shared with TRBD1. The germline V gene encodes CDR1 MDHEN and CDR2 SYDVKM. The ends lost 3 bases at V and 8 bases at J; junction bases unmatched: 7. The CDR3 has 14 residues. This CDR3 reads CASSFHRGLRGYTF. The CDR3 region has the DNA TGTGCCAGCAGTTTCCACAGGGGGCTCCGGGGCTACACCTTC.

The gene calls are TRBV14 and TRBJ2-7; 10 nucleotides match TRBD2. Germline V gene sequence: CDR1 SGHDN, CDR2 FVKESK. The CDR3 runs to 14 residues. V dropped 1 base and J dropped 6; count of bases not matched to a gene: 3. In DNA form, the CDR3 reads TGTGCCAGCAGCCAAGCACTAGCGGGACGCGAGCAGTACTTC. This codes for CASSQALAGREQYF.

This rearrangement joins TRBV5-1 to TRBJ2-1; 12 nucleotides line up with TRBD2. Germline CDR1 reads SGHRS; CDR2 reads YFSETQ. V lost 0 bases, J lost 9 bases, and 10 bases stayed unmatched. There are 17 residues in the CDR3. In DNA form, the CDR3 reads TGCGCCAGCAGCTTGGAGCTAGCGGGAGGGCCTTGGGGTGAGCAGTTCTTC. Amino acids: CASSLELAGGPWGEQFF.

The V and J genes are TRBV13 and TRBJ2-1; TRBD2 might be the D (6 bases). The V end lost 4 bases, the J end lost 9 bases, and 22 bases lay between the germline ends. Germline CDR1 and CDR2: PRHDT and FYEKMQ (reference sequence). The CDR3 covers 16 residues. The CDR3 loop reads CASSSPGDSPGGEQFF. The CDR3 nucleotides are TGTGCCAGCAGCTCCCCGGGGGACTCCCCAGGCGGTGAGCAGTTCTTC. Combining the CDR3 with reference TRBV13 and TRBJ2-1 gives the whole variable domain AAGVIQSPRHLIKEKRETATLKCYPIPRHDTVYWYQQGPGQDPQFLISFYEKMQSDKGSIPDRFSAQQFSDYHSELNMSSLELGDSALYFCASSSPGDSPGGEQFFGPGTRLTVL.

This sequence joins TRBV21-1 and TRBJ1-1; the DNA was not compared with TRBD1, the D call given in the table. TRBV21-1 is marked as a pseudogene. The CDR3 covers 15 residues. For the CDR3, the DNA is TGTGCCAGCAACGAGACGGGACACATGAACACTGAAGCTTTCTTT. Residues: CASNETGHMNTEAFF.

The chain couples TRBV27 to TRBJ1-5; D uncertain. The germline V and J ends were trimmed by 8 bases and 9 bases, with 20 bases remaining between them. The length of the CDR3 is 14 residues. Per germline, CDR1 MNHEY and CDR2 SMNVEV (reference sequence). In nucleotides, the CDR3 is TGTGCCAGCTCGACGATGTCGGACTTTGGGCCCCAGCATTTT. Translated, it gives CASSTMSDFGPQHF.

About this clone: The junction does not match germline at one end; this may be a read error. This chain connects TRBV2 to TRBJ2-1; 8 positions match TRBD2. Germline CDR1 and CDR2: SNHLY and FYNNEI. The CDR3 extends over 14 amino acids. The CDR3 DNA follows: TGTGCCAGCAGGCCGGGAGCGGGAGCCCCATCTAAAATCTTC. Translation: CASRPGAGAPSKIF.

The chain employs TRBV14 and TRBJ1-1; D is undetermined. The CDR3 is made up of 15 amino acids. Germline CDR1 is SGHDN and CDR2 is FVKESK. The V end was cut by 0 bases, the J end by 0 bases, with 8 bases between. The chain's CDR3 is CASSQDFSMNTEAFF. The CDR3 nucleotides are TGTGCCAGCAGCCAAGATTTCAGTATGAACACTGAAGCTTTCTTT. Supplemented by reference TRBV14 and TRBJ1-1, the full variable domain reads EAGVTQFPSHSVIEKGQTVTLRCDPISGHDNLYWYRRVMGKEIKFLLHFVKESKQDESGMPNNRFLAERTGGTYSTLKVQPAELEDSGVYFCASSQDFSMNTEAFFGQGTRLTVV.

This clone was counted once. The chain recombines TRBV28 with TRBJ2-7; maybe TRBD1 (8 bases). Germline CDR1 is MDHEN and CDR2 is SYDVKM. V was shortened by 5 bases and J by 7 bases, with 15 bases between the two germline ends. This CDR3 has 13 residues. The CDR3 DNA reads as TGTGCCAGCAGTCCCAGGGGGCGGGGGGAGCAGTACTTC. Amino acids: CASSPRGRGEQYF. The whole variable domain, remainder taken from reference TRBV28 and TRBJ2-7, is DVKVTQSSRYLVKRTGEKVFLECVQDMDHENMFWYRQDPGLGLRLIYFSYDVKMKEKGDIPEGYSVSREKKERFSLILESASTNQTSMYLCASSPRGRGEQYFGPGTRLTVT.

In regard to this clone: At the DNA level, this CDR3 is encoded by other sequences in the same sample as well. The chain couples TRBV6-5 to TRBJ1-5; no firm D call. The CDR3 sequence is 13 residues long. The V gene's germline CDR1 is MNHEY and CDR2 SVGAGI. Trimming removed 3 bases at V and 1 base at J, with 4 bases between. The CDR3 region is CASSYGSNQPQHF. CDR3 DNA: TGTGCCAGCAGTTATGGGAGCAATCAGCCCCAGCATTTT.

The chain is built from TRBV11-2 and TRBJ2-1, with 7 bases matching TRBD2. J gave up 7 bases and V 1 base, and 4 bases lay outside the gene matches. Germline CDR1 and CDR2: SGHAT and FQNNGV. The CDR3 runs 14 residues. CDR3 in amino acids: CASSLAGGINEQFF. In nucleotides, the CDR3 is TGTGCCAGCAGCTTAGCGGGAGGAATAAATGAGCAGTTCTTC.

The chain joins TRBV7-8 to TRBJ2-5; 7 nucleotides line up with TRBD1. In germline, CDR1 is SGHVS, CDR2 FQNEAQ. There are 15 residues in the CDR3. The V gene end was trimmed by 6 bases and the J gene end by 1 base; junction bases not matched to a gene: 8. CDR3 residues: CASSLYRDSQETQYF. CDR3 DNA: TGTGCCAGCAGTTTATATCGGGACAGCCAAGAGACCCAGTACTTC.

The chain combines TRBV4-1 with TRBJ2-1; 7 bases fit TRBD2. CDR1 is MGHRA, CDR2 YSYEKL, per germline. J was trimmed by 7 bases and V by 2 bases; bases with no gene match: 11. The CDR3 loop spans 16 amino acids. Here the CDR3 DNA reads TGCGCCAGCAGCCAAAGTACTAGCGCCCAGCTGAATGAGCAGTTCTTC. Protein product: CASSQSTSAQLNEQFF.

The genes are TRBV2 and TRBJ2-1; TRBD2 matches at 7 bases. V lost 10 bases and J lost 2; bases outside the gene matches: 11. Germline assignment: CDR1 SNHLY and CDR2 FYNNEI. This CDR3 has 15 amino acids. The CDR3 here is CANYGSGVPYNEQFF. As DNA, the CDR3 is TGTGCCAATTACGGAAGCGGGGTCCCCTACAATGAGCAGTTCTTC. The variable domain in full, completed from reference TRBV2 and TRBJ2-1, reads EPEVTQTPSHQVTQMGQEVILRCVPISNHLYFYWYRQILGQKVEFLVSFYNNEISEKSEIFDDQFSVERPDGSNFTLKIRSTKLEDSAMYFCANYGSGVPYNEQFFGPGTRLTVL.

The rearrangement joins TRBV28 to TRBJ2-5; 8 positions agree with TRBD1. Germline V CDR1 and CDR2: MDHEN, SYDVKM. V shed 7 bases and J 4 bases; nucleotides not matched to a gene: 8. This CDR3 region has 14 residues. The DNA of the CDR3 is TGTGCCAGCATGGACAGGGATCTAGGAGAGACCCAGTACTTC. It encodes CASMDRDLGETQYF. The full variable domain, its missing parts supplied by reference TRBV28 and TRBJ2-5, is DVKVTQSSRYLVKRTGEKVFLECVQDMDHENMFWYRQDPGLGLRLIYFSYDVKMKEKGDIPEGYSVSREKKERFSLILESASTNQTSMYLCASMDRDLGETQYFGPGTRLLVL.

This chain connects TRBV19 to TRBJ2-1, with D perhaps being TRBD1 or TRBD2 (5 bases each). Trimming removed 4 bases at V and 4 bases at J, with 14 bases between. The CDR3 sequence is 15 residues long. Looked up from germline, CDR1 is LNHDA and CDR2 is SQIVND (reference sequence). CDR3: CASSTTTGRYNEQFF. The CDR3 DNA reads TGTGCCAGTAGTACGACCACGGGACGGTACAATGAGCAGTTCTTC.